One sample yielded the 17 T cell receptor beta chains listed below, sequenced in a study of blood T cell repertoires in COVID-19. Produced via immunoSEQ multiplex PCR; TCRdb's table is partial and in-frame only. This table has fewer than 120,000 clones, 88% appearing once. The sequencing input was peripheral blood. The receptor source for this set is a woman between 45 and 65 years old with acute or convalescent COVID-19.

The V call is TRBV2, the J call TRBJ2-2; 9 bases match TRBD2. Unmatched junction bases numbered 11, after V lost 7 bases and J lost 5 bases. Germline V gene lookup returns CDR1 SNHLY and CDR2 FYNNEI. The CDR3 is 16 amino acids. The CDR3 coding sequence is TGTGCCAGCATCAAACGGGGGCGGGAGGGTACCGGGGAGCTGTTTTTT. This encodes CASIKRGREGTGELFF.

V gene TRBV19 combines with J gene TRBJ2-5; D is perhaps TRBD1 (6 bases). The length of the CDR3 is 15 residues. Looked up from germline, CDR1 is LNHDA and CDR2 is SQIVND (reference sequence). Trimming stripped 4 bases from V and 0 bases from J, with 12 bases between. CDR3 DNA: TGTGCCAGTAGTAGAGCTAGGGGGTACCAAGAGACCCAGTACTTC. This sequence encodes CASSRARGYQETQYF.

This sequence joins TRBV14 and TRBJ1-6; possibly TRBD1 for D (5 bases). The CDR3 has 15 residues. Germline lookup yields CDR1 SGHDN and CDR2 FVKESK. Trimming left V 0 bases short and J 9 bases short, with 12 bases between. The CDR3 coding sequence is TGTGCCAGCAGCCAAGACAGGGTTTCACGTTCACCCCTCCACTTT. It specifies CASSQDRVSRSPLHF.

V and J are TRBV27 and TRBJ2-5; tentative D call: TRBD2 (6 bases). The germline V and J ends were trimmed by 8 bases and 5 bases, with 15 bases remaining between them. The germline V gene has CDR1 MNHEY and CDR2 SMNVEV (reference sequence). The CDR3 sequence is 13 residues long. The CDR3 DNA sequence: TGTGCCAGCTCCTGGGGGGATTTGGAGACCCAGTACTTC. Protein sequence: CASSWGDLETQYF.

This clone is a singleton in its sample. This chain connects TRBV11-2 to TRBJ1-2; 12 positions agree with TRBD1. Trimming at V came to 3 bases and at J to 7 bases, leaving 3 bases not matched to a gene. Germline V lookup: CDR1 SGHAT, CDR2 FQNNGV. CDR3 length equals 14 residues. This CDR3 reads CASSLGQGAVGYTF. The DNA of the CDR3 is TGTGCCAGCAGCTTGGGACAGGGGGCGGTTGGCTACACCTTC.

The J gene is TRBJ1-2, the V gene TRBV6-4; D not certain. The ends were cut back, 0 bases at V and 2 bases at J, with 16 bases in the middle. Germline lookup yields CDR1 MRHNA and CDR2 SNTAGT. CDR3 size: 17 residues. The DNA for the CDR3 is TGTGCCAGCAGTGACTCCCTCGGATCCGGGGAGAACTATGGCTACACCTTC. Translating it yields CASSDSLGSGENYGYTF.

V gene TRBV6-5 combines with J gene TRBJ1-5; D remains unclear. V lost 2 bases and J lost 5, with 7 bases in between. The CDR3 loop spans 13 amino acids. The V gene's germline CDR1 is MNHEY and CDR2 SVGAGI. The CDR3 spells CASSYKSDQPQHF. CDR3 DNA sequence: TGTGCCAGCAGTTACAAGAGCGATCAGCCCCAGCATTTT.

This chain joins TRBV2 and TRBJ2-3; no reliable D call. Germline values: CDR1 SNHLY, CDR2 FYNNEI. V lost 5 bases to trimming and J lost 6 bases, with 12 bases between them. This CDR3 is built from 13 residues. The CDR3 DNA sequence: TGTGCCAGCAGTAACACCTGGTCGGATACGCAGTATTTT. Encoded protein: CASSNTWSDTQYF.

This chain links TRBV25-1 with TRBJ2-3, with 13 bases aligning to TRBD2. The CDR3 has 16 amino acids. J was trimmed by 6 bases and V by 7 bases; bases with no gene match: 10. Germline V CDR1 and CDR2: MGHDK, SYGVNS. Written as DNA, the CDR3 is TGTGCCAGCACCGCCGGGACTAGCGGGGTGGTGGATACGCAGTATTTT. Its protein is CASTAGTSGVVDTQYF.

J is TRBJ2-1 and V is TRBV24-1; the match to TRBD2 covers 13 bases. The J segment lost 5 bases and the V segment lost 4 bases, leaving 7 bases of the junction unmatched. The CDR3 is 17 residues long. Germline assignment: CDR1 KGHDR and CDR2 SFDVKD. CDR3 coding DNA: TGTGCCACCAGTGACCCCCTACTAGCGGGAGGGAACAATGAGCAGTTCTTC. It encodes CATSDPLLAGGNNEQFF.

The J gene is TRBJ2-1, the V gene TRBV19, with TRBD2 identical over 13 bases. This CDR3 is built from 13 residues. Germline V gives CDR1 LNHDA, CDR2 SQIVND (reference sequence). The V gene end was trimmed by 5 bases and the J gene end by 8 bases; junction bases not matched to a gene: 0. The CDR3 is CASSGLAGDEQFF. For the CDR3, the DNA is TGTGCCAGTAGTGGACTAGCGGGAGATGAGCAGTTCTTC.

The chain couples TRBV13 to TRBJ1-6; 8 positions match TRBD1. The CDR3 contains 13 residues. The V gene end was trimmed by 6 bases and the J gene end by 8 bases; junction bases not matched to a gene: 3. CDR1 and CDR2 (germline): PRHDT, FYEKMQ (reference sequence). CDR3: CASSLTGDSPLHF. The CDR3 DNA sequence: TGTGCCAGCAGTCTGACAGGGGATTCACCCCTCCACTTT.

This clone was observed a single time. The chain employs TRBV7-9 and TRBJ2-1, with a possible D match to TRBD1 (5 bases). V shed 3 bases and J shed 9 bases, with 15 bases lying between them. Germline assignment: CDR1 SEHNR and CDR2 FQNEAQ (reference sequence). The CDR3 spans 14 residues. The CDR3 sequence is CASSLAGRTIEQFF. For the CDR3, the DNA is TGTGCCAGCAGCTTGGCAGGGCGGACAATTGAGCAGTTCTTC.

V gene TRBV6-5 combines with J gene TRBJ1-5; maybe TRBD1 (5 bases). Per the germline V gene, CDR1 is MNHEY and CDR2 is SVGAGI. V dropped 2 bases and J dropped 3 bases, with 8 bases sitting between them. This CDR3 spans 14 amino acids. The CDR3 protein is CASSYRGHNQPQHF. The CDR3 region has the DNA TGTGCCAGCAGTTACAGGGGTCACAATCAGCCCCAGCATTTT.

The chain joins TRBV7-2 to TRBJ2-2; 8 positions agree with TRBD1. The CDR3 is 14 amino acids. Germline V gene lookup returns CDR1 SGHTA and CDR2 FQGNSA. V was clipped by 4 bases and J by 6 bases; unmatched bases: 4. The CDR3 DNA reads as TGTGCCAGCAGCTCCCAGGGGGCGCCCGGGGAGCTGTTTTTT. This gives the protein CASSSQGAPGELFF.

The genes are TRBV29-1 and TRBJ1-1; perhaps TRBD1 as D (5 bases). Trimming left V 5 bases short and J 3 bases short, with 13 bases between. CDR1 SQVTM and CDR2 ANQGSEA come from the germline V gene. The CDR3 length is 13 residues. DNA for the CDR3: TGCAGCGTTTTAGGGGCCAGTTACACTGAAGCTTTCTTT. It yields the protein CSVLGASYTEAFF.

This chain joins TRBV18 and TRBJ2-6; D gene uncertain. The CDR3 is 15 amino acids. CDR1 is KGHSH, CDR2 LQKENI, per germline. The ends were cut back, 0 bases at V and 0 bases at J, with 3 bases in the middle. CDR3 coding DNA: TGTGCCAGCTCACCACCCTTCTCTGGGGCCAACGTCCTGACTTTC. It encodes CASSPPFSGANVLTF.